These 9 T cell receptor beta chains share one sample of origin, sequenced in a study of blood T cell repertoires in COVID-19. Clones were sequenced by immunoSEQ multiplex PCR, and TCRdb holds only the in-frame ones, with some missing. The top ten clones hold roughly 5.6% of a sample with approximately 250,000 clones, 85% to 90% of them seen once. The specimen sequenced was peripheral blood. Receptors were obtained from a woman aged 60-70 years with COVID-19, enrolled during active disease.

V and J are TRBV7-2 and TRBJ2-3; TRBD2 matches at 7 bases. The CDR3 has 16 amino acids. The germline CDR1 and CDR2 sequences are SGHTA and FQGNSA. The junction had 18 bases not matched to a gene; V was cut back by 5 bases and J by 10 bases. CDR3 DNA: TGTGCCAGCAGCCGGGCGGCTAGCGGCCCCGGAGGGGCGCAGTATTTT. This encodes CASSRAASGPGGAQYF.

The V gene is TRBV12-3 or TRBV12-4, the J gene TRBJ2-2; D is unresolved. Between the trimmed V and J ends, which lost 6 bases and 5 bases, there was a span of 10 bases. This CDR3 spans 13 amino acids. CDR3 nucleotides: TGTGCCAGCAGCCGTCAGATTACCGGGGAGCTGTTTTTT. This encodes CASSRQITGELFF.

The chain is built from TRBV6-5 and TRBJ1-5, with D unclear. The CDR3 length is 14 residues. Germline lookup yields CDR1 MNHEY and CDR2 SVGAGI. The V and J ends lost 2 bases and 3 bases respectively, with 8 bases between them. The CDR3 DNA follows: TGTGCCAGCAGTTACGTCGGGGTCAATCAGCCCCAGCATTTT. Residues: CASSYVGVNQPQHF.

This sequence joins TRBV19 and TRBJ2-7; a weak D match, TRBD2 (5 bases). V gave up 5 bases and J gave up 3 bases, with 17 bases separating them. This CDR3 is 15 amino acids long. The germline gives CDR1 LNHDA, CDR2 SQIVND (reference sequence). CDR3 amino acids: CASSPRRGNDYEQYF. The DNA for the CDR3 is TGTGCCAGTAGTCCTAGACGAGGGAACGACTACGAGCAGTACTTC.

The gene calls are TRBV7-6 and TRBJ2-1; D may be TRBD2 (6 bases). This CDR3 region has 15 residues. The germline V gene has CDR1 SGHVS and CDR2 FNYEAQ. V was cut by 0 bases and J by 2 bases, with 8 bases left in between. The CDR3 sequence: CASSLAGSPYNEQFF. In DNA, the CDR3 is TGTGCCAGCAGCTTAGCCGGGAGCCCCTACAATGAGCAGTTCTTC. Drawing the rest from reference TRBV7-6 and TRBJ2-1, the complete variable domain is GAGVSQSPRYKVTKRGQDVALRCDPISGHVSLYWYRQALGQGPEFLTYFNYEAQQDKSGLPNDRFSAERPEGSISTLTIQRTEQRDSAMYRCASSLAGSPYNEQFFGPGTRLTVL.

The chain joins TRBV5-4 to TRBJ1-6; 7 nucleotides line up with TRBD1. This CDR3 spans 16 amino acids. CDR1 SGHNT and CDR2 YYREEE come from the germline V gene (reference sequence). V was pared by 1 base and J by 7 bases, with 8 bases of the junction left unmatched. Written as DNA, the CDR3 is TGTGCCAGCAGCTTGCGTTCGGGACAGCCCAATTCACCCCTCCACTTT. This codes for CASSLRSGQPNSPLHF.

This rearrangement joins TRBV19 to TRBJ1-2; no clear D gene. V was pared by 7 bases and J by 0 bases, with 12 bases between. Germline CDR1 LNHDA, CDR2 SQIVND (reference sequence). This CDR3 is built from 14 residues. The CDR3 sequence: CASKEGSANYGYTF. The CDR3 nucleotides read TGTGCCAGTAAGGAGGGATCCGCTAACTATGGCTACACCTTC.

The genes are TRBV20-1 and TRBJ2-6; D is unclear. Trimming left V 3 bases short and J 0 bases short, with 12 bases between. The length of the CDR3 is 16 residues. CDR1 DFQATT and CDR2 SNEGSKA come from the germline V gene (reference sequence). The DNA of the CDR3 is TGCAGTGCTAGTTCAGATTGGTCCTCTGGGGCCAACGTCCTGACTTTC. Its protein product is CSASSDWSSGANVLTF.

The rearrangement uses TRBV6-5 and TRBJ2-7; the match to TRBD1 covers 7 bases. This CDR3 has 14 amino acids. J lost 5 bases, V lost 4 bases, and 8 bases had no gene match. Germline CDR1 reads MNHEY; CDR2 reads SVGAGI. CDR3 sequence (DNA): TGTGCCAGCAGTTCCCACAGGGGAACGAACGAGCAGTACTTC. Amino acids: CASSSHRGTNEQYF.